This TCR beta chain originates from a study of T cell responses to AZD1222 COVID-19 vaccine. The study's findings and limits: An increase in Spike-specific TCR breadth and depth was observed after two AZD1222 doses. Close to half of all spike-specific TCRs reportedly target regions of the variants that are unmutated. Donors in the cohort were predominantly white British and more often female, and clonal diversity was possibly underestimated.

Regarding this clone: Its antigen is unidentified.

Analyses pooled second doses at about 4 or about 12 weeks. The V end was cut by 3 bases, the J end by 5 bases, with 25 bases between. The CDR3 contains 19 residues. Germline-derived CDR1 and CDR2 are MNHEY and SMNVEV (reference sequence). The data were produced by immunoSEQ multiplex PCR, yet TCRdb's version contains in-frame clones alone and is incomplete. The table shows about 180,000 clones, with 80% to 90% occurring only once. This material consisted of peripheral blood, taken 28 days after the second AZD1222 dose. This receptor was identified in an adult who received the AZD1222 COVID-19 vaccine. The chain carries TRBV27 and TRBJ2-2; the D gene could be TRBD1 or TRBD2 (6 bases each). CDR3 DNA: TGTGCCAGCAGTTTTCCGGGGGCTCCGGGGTTTCAGGGGACCGGGGAGCTGTTTTTT. Protein product: CASSFPGAPGFQGTGELFF.